This T cell receptor (beta chain) was captured in a study of cytomegalovirus exposure and HLA in healthy donors. Study-wide points: The authors later linked a missense DCLRE1C variant to TCR beta V- and J-gene trimming. The study had only CMV serostatus as immune exposure information.

Note on this clone: Its antigen is unidentified.

Germline V gene lookup returns CDR1 LNHDA and CDR2 SQIVND (reference sequence). The CDR3 sequence is 14 residues long. Trimming at V came to 3 bases and at J to 7 bases, leaving 5 bases not matched to a gene. The PCR ran on 60 Vbeta and 13 Jbeta primers. The assay was immunoSEQ multiplex PCR, and TCRdb's table has in-frame clones only and misses some. The data show 150,000 to 200,000 clones, about three quarters seen once. The TCR was taken from a woman aged 40 to 49 in good health and CMV-seronegative. The V call is TRBV19, the J call TRBJ2-2, with 7 bases lining up with TRBD1. Input material: PBMCs. The CDR3 DNA sequence: TGTGCCAGTAGTATCACAGGGGATAGCGGGGAGCTGTTTTTT. Amino acids: CASSITGDSGELFF. Full variable domain (remainder filled in from reference TRBV19 and TRBJ2-2): DGGITQSPKYLFRKEGQNVTLSCEQNLNHDAMYWYRQDPGQGLRLIYYSQIVNDFQKGDIAEGYSVSREKKESFPLTVTSAQKNPTAFYLCASSITGDSGELFFGEGSRLTVL.